A single sample is the source of the 18 T cell receptor beta chains below, sequenced in a study of T cell changes during pregnancy in multiple sclerosis. Method: immunoSEQ multiplex PCR; TCRdb's copy keeps in-frame clones and lacks some. Altogether tens of thousands of clones are present, about 93% being singletons, with the ten largest covering approximately 0.25%. This material consisted of CD4+ T cells from peripheral blood mononuclear cells, taken in the second trimester of pregnancy. Receptors were obtained from a female donor with multiple sclerosis, enrolled in a pregnancy study.

The DNA of the CDR3 is TGTGCCAGCAGTAACCCAAAACAGGGGAGGACTGAAGCTTTCTTT. This gives the protein CASSNPKQGRTEAFF. V is TRBV6-7 and J is TRBJ1-1; 7 nucleotides line up with TRBD1. TRBV6-7 counts as an open reading frame of uncertain function. This CDR3 contains 15 residues. The V and J ends lost 5 bases and 5 bases, in that order; junction bases with no gene match: 11.

V is TRBV9 and J is TRBJ1-6; no definite D call. This CDR3 has 14 amino acids. Germline loops: CDR1 SGDLS, CDR2 YYNGEE. Trimming removed 3 bases from V and 8 bases from J, with 12 bases in between. The CDR3 nucleotides are TGTGCCAGCAGCGCAGAGGAGGGATATTCACCCCTCCACTTT. This translates into CASSAEEGYSPLHF.

The V gene is TRBV5-1, the J gene TRBJ2-3; TRBD2 matches at 7 bases. Per germline, CDR1 SGHRS and CDR2 YFSETQ. The ends lost 6 bases at V and 3 bases at J; junction bases unmatched: 16. The CDR3 extends over 17 amino acids. Written as DNA, the CDR3 is TGCGCCAGCACCCCCCGGGGACTAAATACCGTGACAGATACGCAGTATTTT. Its protein is CASTPRGLNTVTDTQYF.

The chain has TRBV28 and TRBJ2-7; weak D call: TRBD1 (5 bases). V was cut by 6 bases and J by 5 bases, with 17 bases left in between. CDR3 length: 14 residues. Germline values: CDR1 MDHEN, CDR2 SYDVKM. CDR3 loop: CASSPTGRLNEQYF. In DNA form, the CDR3 reads TGTGCCAGCAGCCCTACAGGCAGGTTAAACGAGCAGTACTTC.

This rearrangement joins TRBV25-1 to TRBJ2-1, with 7 nucleotides matching TRBD1. Germline assignment: CDR1 MGHDK and CDR2 SYGVNS. The V gene end was trimmed by 3 bases and the J gene end by 9 bases; junction bases not matched to a gene: 14. There are 16 residues in the CDR3. CDR3 loop: CASSEYGAGTAREQFF. CDR3 nucleotide sequence: TGTGCCAGCAGTGAGTATGGGGCTGGGACAGCCCGTGAGCAGTTCTTC.

This clone was picked up one time. This chain uses TRBV6-1 with TRBJ1-1; D is uncertain. Looked up from germline, CDR1 is MNHNS and CDR2 is SASEGT. The V and J ends lost 8 bases and 0 bases respectively, with 13 bases between them. This CDR3 has 14 amino acids. The CDR3 DNA reads TGTGCCAGCTCGGGTTTCAACATGAACACTGAAGCTTTCTTT. Residues: CASSGFNMNTEAFF.

This sequence joins TRBV21-1 and TRBJ2-2; the table assigns TRBD2, which was not confirmed against the DNA. TRBV21-1 is marked as a pseudogene. The CDR3 is 15 residues long. The CDR3 DNA reads as TGTGCCAGCAGCAAAGAGGAGATTTATACCGGGGAGCTGTTTTTT. It translates to CASSKEEIYTGELFF.

The chain employs TRBV15 and TRBJ2-1; the match to TRBD2 covers 11 bases. CDR1 is LNHNV and CDR2 is YYDKDF in the germline V gene (reference sequence). Trimming cost V 1 base and J 5 bases; bases outside gene matches: 19. This CDR3 comprises 21 residues. The CDR3 spells CATSRVRLAGTISSFDNEQFF. CDR3 coding DNA: TGTGCCACCAGCAGAGTTCGACTAGCGGGGACGATTTCCTCCTTTGACAATGAGCAGTTCTTC.

This chain links TRBV19 with TRBJ1-4; D unresolved. There are 16 residues in the CDR3. The ends were cut back, 3 bases at V and 0 bases at J, with 11 bases in the middle. Germline V gives CDR1 LNHDA, CDR2 SQIVND (reference sequence). This CDR3 reads CASSIGKTATNEKLFF. The CDR3 nucleotides are TGTGCCAGTAGTATCGGGAAGACGGCAACTAATGAAAAACTGTTTTTT.

This sequence joins TRBV5-6 and TRBJ1-4; D possibly corresponds to TRBD1 (5 bases). The length of the CDR3 is 17 residues. V gave up 0 bases and J gave up 7 bases, with 19 bases separating them. Germline CDR1 reads SGHDT; CDR2 reads YYEEEE. The CDR3 here is CASSLAGQGYGAEKLFF. The CDR3 DNA reads TGTGCCAGCAGCTTGGCCGGGCAGGGCTACGGCGCTGAAAAACTGTTTTTT. Drawing the rest from reference TRBV5-6 and TRBJ1-4, the complete variable domain is DAGVTQSPTHLIKTRGQQVTLRCSPKSGHDTVSWYQQALGQGPQFIFQYYEEEERQRGNFPDRFSGHQFPNYSSELNVNALLLGDSALYLCASSLAGQGYGAEKLFFGSGTQLSVL.

This sequence joins TRBV9 and TRBJ2-2; TRBD2 might be the D (6 bases). The germline V gene has CDR1 SGDLS and CDR2 YYNGEE. The length of the CDR3 is 15 residues. V gave up 0 bases and J gave up 0 bases, with 6 bases separating them. CDR3 DNA sequence: TGTGCCAGCAGCGTAGGGGGGGCGAACACCGGGGAGCTGTTTTTT. Translating gives CASSVGGANTGELFF.

This sequence joins TRBV7-9 and TRBJ1-4; D is possibly TRBD1 (5 bases). The CDR3 sequence is 15 residues long. Trimming took off 4 bases at V and 8 bases at J, with 17 bases between the two ends. Germline V lookup: CDR1 SEHNR, CDR2 FQNEAQ (reference sequence). The CDR3 bases are TGTGCCAGCAGCTCCCCCCGGGGGGGTGGGGAAAAACTGTTTTTT. This sequence encodes CASSSPRGGGEKLFF.

The rearrangement uses TRBV6-5 and TRBJ1-6; 8 bases match TRBD1. This CDR3 spans 14 amino acids. V gave up 7 bases and J gave up 6 bases; unmatched junction bases: 5. Germline loops: CDR1 MNHEY, CDR2 SVGAGI. CDR3 in amino acids: CASNRQGTNSPLHF. CDR3 nucleotide sequence: TGTGCCAGCAACAGACAGGGGACTAATTCACCCCTCCACTTT.

The chain uses TRBV14 and TRBJ2-3; 9 positions match TRBD2. Trimming took 4 bases from V and 1 from J; bases not matched to a gene: 12. The CDR3 totals 18 residues. Germline CDR1 reads SGHDN; CDR2 reads FVKESK. The CDR3 nucleotides read TGTGCCAGCAGCCTCACTCTGGACCCTAGCGGGGGCACAGATACGCAGTATTTT. Translation: CASSLTLDPSGGTDTQYF.

This chain joins TRBV9 and TRBJ2-1; the match to TRBD1 covers 8 bases. With V trimmed by 0 bases and J by 0 bases, 8 bases remained unmatched. CDR1 and CDR2 (germline): SGDLS, YYNGEE. The CDR3 extends over 18 amino acids. The CDR3 coding sequence is TGTGCCAGCAGCGTAGCCCCGGGACAGGATAGCTCCTACAATGAGCAGTTCTTC. It translates to CASSVAPGQDSSYNEQFF. The variable domain in full, with the rest retrieved from reference TRBV9 and TRBJ2-1, is DSGVTQTPKHLITATGQRVTLRCSPRSGDLSVYWYQQSLDQGLQFLIQYYNGEERAKGNILERFSAQQFPDLHSELNLSSLELGDSALYFCASSVAPGQDSSYNEQFFGPGTRLTVL.

The V gene is TRBV9, the J gene TRBJ2-5, with D possibly being TRBD1 (6 bases). The ends were cut back, 0 bases at V and 5 bases at J, with 14 bases in the middle. Germline values: CDR1 SGDLS, CDR2 YYNGEE. CDR3 length equals 15 residues. In DNA form, the CDR3 reads TGTGCCAGCAGCGTAGCGGGTGGGGGCGGTGAGACCCAGTACTTC. It translates to CASSVAGGGGETQYF.

The chain has TRBV15 and TRBJ2-1; TRBD2 is a possible D gene (5 bases). The germline V gene has CDR1 LNHNV and CDR2 YYDKDF (reference sequence). Trimming pared 1 base from V and 5 bases from J, leaving 9 bases between. This CDR3 is built from 14 residues. The CDR3 region is CATSRGRADNEQFF. In DNA form, the CDR3 reads TGTGCCACCAGCAGAGGGCGGGCCGACAATGAGCAGTTCTTC.

This chain connects TRBV9 to TRBJ1-4, with D perhaps matching TRBD1 (6 bases). The CDR3 runs to 15 residues. Trimming took 2 bases from V and 7 from J, leaving 15 bases between them. Germline assignment: CDR1 SGDLS and CDR2 YYNGEE. The CDR3: CASSVEGGRGEKLFF. DNA of the CDR3: TGTGCCAGCAGCGTCGAGGGGGGGCGAGGTGAAAAACTGTTTTTT. The entire variable domain, with the rest obtained from reference TRBV9 and TRBJ1-4, is as follows: DSGVTQTPKHLITATGQRVTLRCSPRSGDLSVYWYQQSLDQGLQFLIQYYNGEERAKGNILERFSAQQFPDLHSELNLSSLELGDSALYFCASSVEGGRGEKLFFGSGTQLSVL.